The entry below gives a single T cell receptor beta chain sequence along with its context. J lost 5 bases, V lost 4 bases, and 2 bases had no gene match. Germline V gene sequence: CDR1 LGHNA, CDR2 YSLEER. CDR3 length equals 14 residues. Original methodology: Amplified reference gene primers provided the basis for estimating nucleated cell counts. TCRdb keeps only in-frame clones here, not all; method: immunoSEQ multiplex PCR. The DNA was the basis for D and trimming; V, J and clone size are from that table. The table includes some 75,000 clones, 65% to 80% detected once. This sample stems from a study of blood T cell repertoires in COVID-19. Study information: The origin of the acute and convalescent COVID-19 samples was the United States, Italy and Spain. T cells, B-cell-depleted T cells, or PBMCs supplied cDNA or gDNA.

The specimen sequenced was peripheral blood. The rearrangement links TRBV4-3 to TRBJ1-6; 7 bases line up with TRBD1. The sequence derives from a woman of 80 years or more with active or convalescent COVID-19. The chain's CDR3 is CASSPGQDNSPLHF. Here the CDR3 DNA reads TGCGCCAGCAGCCCAGGACAGGATAATTCACCCCTCCACTTT.